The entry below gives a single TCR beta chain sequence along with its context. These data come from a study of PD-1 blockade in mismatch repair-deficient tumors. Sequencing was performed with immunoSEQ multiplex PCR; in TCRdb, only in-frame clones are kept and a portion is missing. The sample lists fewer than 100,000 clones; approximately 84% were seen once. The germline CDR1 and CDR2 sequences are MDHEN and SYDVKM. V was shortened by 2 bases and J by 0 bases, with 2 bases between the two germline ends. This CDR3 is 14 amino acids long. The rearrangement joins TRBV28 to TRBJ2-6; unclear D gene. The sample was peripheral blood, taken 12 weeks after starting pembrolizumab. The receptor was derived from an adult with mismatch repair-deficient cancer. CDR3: CASSLSSGANVLTF. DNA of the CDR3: TGTGCCAGCAGTTTAAGCTCTGGGGCCAACGTCCTGACTTTC.